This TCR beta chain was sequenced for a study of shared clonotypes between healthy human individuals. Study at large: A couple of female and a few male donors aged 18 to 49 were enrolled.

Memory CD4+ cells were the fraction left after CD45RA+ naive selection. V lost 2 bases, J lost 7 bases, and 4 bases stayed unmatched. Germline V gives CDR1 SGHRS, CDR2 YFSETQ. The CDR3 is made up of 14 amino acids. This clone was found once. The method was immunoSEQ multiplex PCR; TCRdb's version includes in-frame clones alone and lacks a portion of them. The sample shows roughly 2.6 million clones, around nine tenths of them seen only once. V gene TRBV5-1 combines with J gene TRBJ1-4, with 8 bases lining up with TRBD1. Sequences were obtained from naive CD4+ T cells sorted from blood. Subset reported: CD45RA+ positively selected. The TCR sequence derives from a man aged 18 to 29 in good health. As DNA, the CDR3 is TGCGCCAGCAGCTTAGGGACAGGCCTTGAAAAACTGTTTTTT. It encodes CASSLGTGLEKLFF. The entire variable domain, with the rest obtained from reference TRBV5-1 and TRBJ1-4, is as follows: KAGVTQTPRYLIKTRGQQVTLSCSPISGHRSVSWYQQTPGQGLQFLFEYFSETQRNKGNFPGRFSGRQFSNSRSEMNVSTLELGDSALYLCASSLGTGLEKLFFGSGTQLSVL.